These 23 T cell receptor beta chains were sequenced from one sample in a study of shared T cell receptors in the human thymus. Sequenced by immunoSEQ multiplex PCR; TCRdb stores in-frame clones only, minus some. Of roughly 710,000 clones in the sample, 70% to 90% are singletons; the top ten hold around 0.0099%. These data are also associated with another study on human thymus T cells.

Sequenced input: thymocytes. The receptors derive from a girl less than two years old with a congenital heart defect.

V and J are TRBV6-5 and TRBJ2-2; D gene unclear. The CDR3 is 12 residues long. Germline values: CDR1 MNHEY, CDR2 SVGAGI. Trimming left V 5 bases short and J 6 bases short, with 7 bases between. The CDR3 sequence: CASSPFAGELFF. In DNA form, the CDR3 reads TGTGCCAGCAGTCCCTTTGCCGGGGAGCTGTTTTTT.

The chain uses TRBV2 and TRBJ1-5, with D unclear. CDR3 length equals 11 residues. V lost 3 bases and J 11 bases, leaving 8 bases between the germline ends. CDR1 is SNHLY, CDR2 FYNNEI, per germline. The CDR3, as DNA: TGTGCCAGCAGTGAGATGAACTCCCAGCATTTT. Amino acid sequence: CASSEMNSQHF.

The V and J genes are TRBV12-5 and TRBJ1-5; D is unresolved. Between the trimmed V and J ends, which lost 0 bases and 0 bases, there was a span of 3 bases. The length of the CDR3 is 14 residues. Germline CDR1 is LGHNT and CDR2 is FRNRAP. In DNA, the CDR3 is TGTGCTAGTGGTTTGGTCGGTAGCAATCAGCCCCAGCATTTT. It translates to CASGLVGSNQPQHF. The full variable domain, its missing parts supplied by reference TRBV12-5 and TRBJ1-5, is DARVTQTPRHKVTEMGQEVTMRCQPILGHNTVFWYRQTMMQGLELLAYFRNRAPLDDSGMPKDRFSAEMPDATLATLKIQPSEPRDSAVYFCASGLVGSNQPQHFGDGTRLSIL.

The chain joins TRBV28 to TRBJ2-1; 12 positions match TRBD1. Germline V gene sequence: CDR1 MDHEN, CDR2 SYDVKM. The V segment lost 5 bases and the J segment 6 bases; nucleotides outside the gene matches: 20. This CDR3 contains 20 residues. CDR3: CASSLRPVPGQGARSNEQFF. The CDR3 DNA is TGTGCCAGCAGTCTAAGACCAGTCCCGGGACAGGGGGCGCGCAGCAATGAGCAGTTCTTC.

The genes are TRBV19 and TRBJ2-6; D may be TRBD2 (6 bases). V shed 5 bases and J shed 3 bases, with 14 bases lying between them. The CDR3 extends over 16 amino acids. The germline V gene encodes CDR1 LNHDA and CDR2 SQIVND (reference sequence). CDR3 in amino acids: CASSGGISDGANVLTF. Written as DNA, the CDR3 is TGTGCCAGTAGTGGGGGGATCTCTGATGGGGCCAACGTCCTGACTTTC.

This chain links TRBV28 with TRBJ1-5; 10 bases are shared with TRBD1. There are 24 residues in the CDR3. CDR1 is MDHEN, CDR2 SYDVKM, per germline. V lost 7 bases and J lost 1; bases outside the gene matches: 31. CDR3 DNA: TGTGCCAGCAACCCCCTCTTGAGCCGGGACAGGGGCCCGGAGGTTTATTGGAGCAATCAGCCCCAGCATTTT. It encodes CASNPLLSRDRGPEVYWSNQPQHF.

CDR3 nucleotides: TGTGCCAGCAGTCCAGGGGCTGAAGCTTTCTTT. Protein product: CASSPGAEAFF. The J gene is TRBJ1-1, the V gene TRBV6-5; a weak D match, TRBD1 (6 bases). There are 11 residues in the CDR3. From germline, CDR1 is MNHEY and CDR2 SVGAGI. V dropped 5 bases and J dropped 6 bases, with 7 bases sitting between them.

CDR3 in amino acids: CASSQGLMNTEAFF. CDR3 in DNA: TGCGCCAGCAGCCAGGGGCTGATGAACACTGAAGCTTTCTTT. V and J are TRBV4-1 and TRBJ1-1, with D maybe TRBD1 (5 bases). Germline V CDR1 and CDR2: MGHRA, YSYEKL. The V end lost 3 bases, the J end lost 0 bases, and 8 bases lay between the germline ends. The CDR3 is 14 amino acids.

This rearrangement joins TRBV6-5 to TRBJ1-5; D uncertain. This CDR3 is 16 amino acids long. V lost 0 bases and J 0 bases, leaving 9 bases between the germline ends. Germline V lookup: CDR1 MNHEY, CDR2 SVGAGI. The CDR3 loop reads CASSYSTPNSNQPQHF. For the CDR3, the DNA is TGTGCCAGCAGTTACTCGACACCTAATAGCAATCAGCCCCAGCATTTT.

The chain recombines TRBV13 with TRBJ2-1; 13 bases align to TRBD2. The germline V gene encodes CDR1 PRHDT and CDR2 FYEKMQ (reference sequence). The CDR3 has 15 residues. V lost 4 bases, J lost 9 bases, and 6 bases stayed unmatched. DNA of the CDR3: TGTGCCAGCAGCTCACTAGCGGGGGGGCACACTGAGCAGTTCTTC. Residues: CASSSLAGGHTEQFF.

The rearrangement joins TRBV25-1 to TRBJ1-3; D gene unclear. This CDR3 region has 14 residues. Trimming stripped 6 bases from V and 4 bases from J, with 13 bases between. Germline V lookup: CDR1 MGHDK, CDR2 SYGVNS. The CDR3 DNA follows: TGTGCCAGCAGGAGTCGTTTGAGGGGAAACACCATATATTTT. Translating it yields CASRSRLRGNTIYF.

This clone was recorded only once. The gene calls are TRBV27 and TRBJ2-7; 7 bases are a match to TRBD1. V lost 2 bases, J lost 3 bases, and 4 bases stayed unmatched. This CDR3 comprises 14 residues. CDR1 and CDR2 (germline): MNHEY, SMNVEV (reference sequence). DNA for the CDR3: TGTGCCAGCAGTTTAGGGACAGCCGACTACGAGCAGTACTTC. Residues: CASSLGTADYEQYF.

This clone was counted a single time. This sequence joins TRBV5-6 and TRBJ2-5; TRBD2 aligns across 14 bases. This CDR3 has 19 amino acids. The germline V gene encodes CDR1 SGHDT and CDR2 YYEEEE. J gave up 1 base and V 3 bases, and 11 bases lay outside the gene matches. The CDR3, as DNA: TGTGCCAGCAGCTCGAAGTGGACTAGCGGGGGGAATATCCAAGAGACCCAGTACTTC. Residues: CASSSKWTSGGNIQETQYF.

The chain uses TRBV27 and TRBJ1-6; D unresolved. The CDR3 covers 17 residues. V was cut by 1 base and J by 3 bases, with 13 bases left in between. CDR1 is MNHEY, CDR2 SMNVEV, per germline (reference sequence). The CDR3 region is CASSLFSDDFYNSPLHF. The CDR3 bases are TGTGCCAGCAGTTTATTCTCAGACGACTTCTATAATTCACCCCTCCACTTT.

With regard to this clone: One junction end does not reproduce the germline sequence, and a read error may be involved. The same CDR3 arises from other DNA sequences in this sample as well. The chain is built from TRBV5-1 and TRBJ1-6; TRBD1 is a possible D gene (5 bases). Germline lookup yields CDR1 SGHRS and CDR2 YFSETQ. This CDR3 has 17 amino acids. In DNA, the CDR3 is TGCGCCAGCAGCTTGGCAGGGTGGAGGGTCTATAATTCCCCCCTCCACTTT. Translating it yields CASSLAGWRVYNSPLHF.

This clone occurred a few times. The chain employs TRBV7-9 and TRBJ2-2; TRBD2 matches at 16 bases. The CDR3 is 19 residues long. V shed 5 bases, J shed 6 bases, and the junction held 12 bases outside the gene matches. CDR1 and CDR2 (germline): SEHNR, FQNEAQ (reference sequence). DNA for the CDR3: TGTGCCAGCAGCGCATCCGGGACTAGCGGGGGGGGGAGCGCCGGGGAGCTGTTTTTT. Its translation: CASSASGTSGGGSAGELFF.

The chain carries TRBV27 and TRBJ2-3; 9 bases line up with TRBD2. CDR1 and CDR2 from the germline V gene are MNHEY and SMNVEV (reference sequence). Germline trimming cut 1 base from V and 5 bases from J; bases unmatched to any gene: 16. The CDR3 spans 19 residues. Written as DNA, the CDR3 is TGTGCCAGCAGTTTATTGAGTCCCGCCGGGCTAGCGGGGTTAGATACGCAGTATTTT. This codes for CASSLLSPAGLAGLDTQYF.

V is TRBV4-1 and J is TRBJ2-1, with D possibly being TRBD2 (5 bases). V lost 2 bases and J lost 6, with 20 bases in between. The CDR3 consists of 17 residues. The V gene's germline CDR1 is MGHRA and CDR2 YSYEKL. The CDR3 spells CASSQPLRGRASNEQFF. CDR3 in DNA: TGCGCCAGCAGCCAACCGCTACGGGGTCGGGCTTCCAATGAGCAGTTCTTC.

This chain connects TRBV7-2 to TRBJ2-7, with 8 bases matching TRBD1. This CDR3 has 16 amino acids. Losses at the gene ends were 1 base for V and 2 bases for J; bases not matched to a gene: 7. Germline V gene lookup returns CDR1 SGHTA and CDR2 FQGNSA. The CDR3 bases are TGTGCCAGCAGCTTAGGGCTAGGACAGGGTCCCTACGAGCAGTACTTC. The encoded protein is CASSLGLGQGPYEQYF.

The chain joins TRBV14 to TRBJ2-7, with 10 bases that match TRBD2. V shed 0 bases, J shed 2 bases, and the junction held 4 bases outside the gene matches. CDR3 length: 16 residues. Germline lookup yields CDR1 SGHDN and CDR2 FVKESK. The CDR3 DNA follows: TGTGCCAGCAGCCAAGATGTGCTAGCGGGGGCCTACGAGCAGTACTTC. Translation: CASSQDVLAGAYEQYF.

The chain joins TRBV29-1 to TRBJ2-7; D uncertain. Trimming removed 3 bases at V and 9 bases at J, with 12 bases between. The CDR3 contains 11 residues. CDR1 and CDR2 from the germline V gene are SQVTM and ANQGSEA. The CDR3 sequence is CSVDQVNGQYF. In DNA form, the CDR3 reads TGCAGCGTTGATCAGGTGAATGGGCAGTACTTC.

The rearrangement uses TRBV6-5 and TRBJ2-1; TRBD2 matches 7 bases. The CDR3 is made up of 15 amino acids. The V segment lost 4 bases and the J segment 8 bases; nucleotides outside the gene matches: 11. CDR1 MNHEY and CDR2 SVGAGI come from the germline V gene. DNA for the CDR3: TGTGCCAGCAGTTCCCATCCGTCGGGGAGGGATGAGCAGTTCTTC. Its translation: CASSSHPSGRDEQFF.

The genes are TRBV5-6 and TRBJ1-1, with D possibly TRBD1 on 6 matching bases. Germline values: CDR1 SGHDT, CDR2 YYEEEE. This CDR3 is 17 amino acids long. Trimming shortened V by 0 bases and J by 5 bases, and 20 bases separated the two germline ends. The CDR3 loop is CASSLARQGRDLTEAFF. DNA for the CDR3: TGTGCCAGCAGCTTGGCACGCCAGGGGAGGGATCTTACTGAAGCTTTCTTT. The whole variable domain, filled in from reference TRBV5-6 and TRBJ1-1, reads DAGVTQSPTHLIKTRGQQVTLRCSPKSGHDTVSWYQQALGQGPQFIFQYYEEEERQRGNFPDRFSGHQFPNYSSELNVNALLLGDSALYLCASSLARQGRDLTEAFFGQGTRLTVV.